This TCR beta chain was sequenced in a study of CD8+ T cells in alopecia areata. The study, taken as a whole, reports: Normal scalp showed lower clonality than lesional scalp, especially alopecia totalis/universalis. Sharing of TCRs across patients appeared less clear than in mice, possibly for HLA-related reasons.

Specimens obtained from alopecia areata patients comprised lesional scalp punch biopsies and peripheral blood. Isolation of CD4+ and CD8+ T cells from PBMCs was achieved by sorting. The CDR3 totals 14 residues. CDR1 SQVTM and CDR2 ANQGSEA come from the germline V gene. Unmatched junction bases numbered 3, after V lost 5 bases and J lost 2 bases. Extracted RNA was reverse transcribed into cDNA, the sequencing template. Measured with immunoSEQ multiplex PCR; TCRdb has only the in-frame clones, and not every one. The sample holds 100,000 to 150,000 clones, about 50% seen once. This clone has just a few counts. Its specificity is unknown.

This TCR was sampled from a human donor with alopecia areata. The material was CD8+ T cells sorted from blood, obtained at week 0. The J gene is TRBJ2-7, the V gene TRBV29-1, with 13 positions matching TRBD2. The DNA for the CDR3 is TGCAGCGTTTCCGGACTAGCGGGGGCCTACGAGCAGTACTTC. It encodes CSVSGLAGAYEQYF.